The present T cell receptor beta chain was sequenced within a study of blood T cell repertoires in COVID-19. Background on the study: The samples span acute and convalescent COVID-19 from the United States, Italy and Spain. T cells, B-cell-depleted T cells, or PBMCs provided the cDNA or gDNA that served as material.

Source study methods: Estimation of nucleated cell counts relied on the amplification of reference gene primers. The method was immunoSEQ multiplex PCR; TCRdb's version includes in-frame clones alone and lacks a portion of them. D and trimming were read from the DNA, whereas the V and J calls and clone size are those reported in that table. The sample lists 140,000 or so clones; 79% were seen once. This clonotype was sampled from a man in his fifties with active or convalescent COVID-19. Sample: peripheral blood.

In nucleotides, the CDR3 is TGTGCCAGCGCCGGGGGGAATCATTCACCCCTCCACTTT. This sequence encodes CASAGGNHSPLHF. V is TRBV12-3 or TRBV12-4 and J is TRBJ1-6, with a tentative D call TRBD1 (5 bases). V lost 8 bases and J lost 8, with 13 bases in between. The CDR3 loop spans 13 amino acids.